The 14 T cell receptor beta chains listed next were all sequenced from one sample in a study of T cell clonotyping in hematopoietic cell transplantation. Time point reported: recipient sample about 28 days before transplant, after cytoreduction. Libraries were prepared by immunoSEQ multiplex PCR; TCRdb keeps only in-frame clonotypes and omits some of them. The data contain about 29,000 clones, about 80% of them seen just once; the ten biggest clones take up 6.8%. Sequenced material: peripheral blood mononuclear cells, taken before stem cell transplant. Receptors originate from a woman aged 30 to 39 with chronic myeloid leukemia. Some clones in this sample may be carry-over from other donors' samples.

CDR3 DNA sequence: TGTGCCAGTAAAGGGGGCTCCTACGAGCAGTACTTC. It is translated as CASKGGSYEQYF. This sequence joins TRBV27 and TRBJ2-7, with D possibly matching TRBD1 (6 bases). CDR3 length equals 12 residues. The V and J ends lost 9 bases and 0 bases respectively, with 9 bases between them. Germline CDR1 is MNHEY and CDR2 is SMNVEV (reference sequence).

This clone has only a few counts. The chain uses TRBV5-4 and TRBJ2-7; D gene uncertain. Germline values: CDR1 SGHNT, CDR2 YYREEE (reference sequence). The CDR3 consists of 11 residues. With 2 bases removed from V and 5 bases from J, the gap between germline ends came to 5 bases. This chain's CDR3 is CASSLIHEQYF. Written as DNA, the CDR3 is TGTGCCAGCAGCTTAATACACGAGCAGTACTTC.

The chain combines TRBV7-2 with TRBJ2-7; TRBD1 agrees at 10 bases. V trimming: 3 bases; J trimming: 4 bases; junction bases outside the gene matches: 3. The CDR3 length is 14 residues. The germline gives CDR1 SGHTA, CDR2 FQGNSA. CDR3 nucleotide sequence: TGTGCCAGCAGCTTTGGACAGGGGGGATACGAGCAGTACTTC. Protein sequence: CASSFGQGGYEQYF.

The chain has TRBV7-9 and TRBJ1-1, with D unclear. Per the germline V gene, CDR1 is SEHNR and CDR2 is FQNEAQ (reference sequence). The CDR3 has 13 residues. Trimming took 3 bases from V and 1 from J, leaving 6 bases between them. The CDR3, as DNA: TGTGCCAGCAGCTTCGAGCAGAACACTGAAGCTTTCTTT. Translating it yields CASSFEQNTEAFF.

The rearrangement joins TRBV19 to TRBJ1-1; D is ambiguous. Germline V lookup: CDR1 LNHDA, CDR2 SQIVND (reference sequence). This CDR3 region has 13 residues. Trimming shortened V by 6 bases and J by 0 bases, and 8 bases separated the two germline ends. For the CDR3, the DNA is TGTGCCAGTAGCTCGGGCCTGAACACTGAAGCTTTCTTT. This codes for CASSSGLNTEAFF.

The J gene is TRBJ2-3, the V gene TRBV9, with 14 bases lining up with TRBD2. Germline V gene data show CDR1 as SGDLS and CDR2 as YYNGEE. This CDR3 region has 15 residues. The trim removed 5 bases at V and 8 bases at J, leaving 7 bases unmatched. The CDR3 nucleotides read TGTGCCAGCAGTGCGACTAGCGGGGGGGCGGGTACGCAGTATTTT. It translates to CASSATSGGAGTQYF.

The J gene is TRBJ2-7, the V gene TRBV7-9, with D tentatively TRBD1 (5 bases). Germline-derived CDR1 and CDR2 are SEHNR and FQNEAQ (reference sequence). CDR3 length: 15 amino acids. V dropped 2 bases and J dropped 3 bases, with 14 bases sitting between them. CDR3 sequence: CASSLRLDSNYEQYF. In nucleotides, the CDR3 is TGTGCCAGCAGCTTACGCCTCGACAGCAACTACGAGCAGTACTTC.

This clone was counted a single time. This chain uses TRBV30 with TRBJ2-1, with 14 bases lining up with TRBD2. The J segment lost 7 bases and the V segment lost 5 bases, leaving 10 bases of the junction unmatched. CDR1 GTSNPN and CDR2 SVGIG come from the germline V gene (reference sequence). The CDR3 covers 16 residues. In nucleotides, the CDR3 is TGTGCCTGGCAATCCCTGACTAGCGGGGGGGCAAATGAGCAGTTCTTC. Protein: CAWQSLTSGGANEQFF.

The rearrangement links TRBV7-9 to TRBJ2-7, with 7 bases fitting TRBD2. The CDR3 is made up of 14 amino acids. Looked up from germline, CDR1 is SEHNR and CDR2 is FQNEAQ (reference sequence). Trimming removed 1 base from V and 5 bases from J; junction bases left unmatched: 5. The CDR3 nucleotides read TGTGCCAGCAGCTTAGGGGAGGGGCTTGACGAGCAGTACTTC. It codes for CASSLGEGLDEQYF.

This clone appeared a few times. The gene calls are TRBV4-3 and TRBJ1-2; D gene ambiguous. CDR3 length: 17 residues. Trimming left V 0 bases short and J 8 bases short, with 22 bases between. Germline CDR1 reads LGHNA; CDR2 reads YSLEER. The chain's CDR3 is CASSQDTGVTTTGGYTF. The DNA of the CDR3 is TGCGCCAGCAGCCAAGATACCGGAGTCACGACCACTGGGGGCTACACCTTC.

The chain combines TRBV29-1 with TRBJ1-5, with D maybe TRBD1 (6 bases). CDR1 and CDR2 (germline): SQVTM, ANQGSEA. This CDR3 has 13 amino acids. V was trimmed by 6 bases and J by 4 bases, leaving 13 bases between them. The CDR3 spells CSVGHSENQPQHF. The CDR3 region has the DNA TGCAGCGTGGGACATTCGGAGAATCAGCCCCAGCATTTT.

The genes are TRBV7-9 and TRBJ2-7, with 10 nucleotides matching TRBD1. Trimming took 8 bases from V and 5 from J; bases not matched to a gene: 12. The CDR3 loop spans 15 amino acids. Germline V lookup: CDR1 SEHNR, CDR2 FQNEAQ (reference sequence). The CDR3 is CASGLTGGSWNEQYV. In DNA, the CDR3 is TGTGCCAGCGGATTGACAGGGGGCTCCTGGAACGAGCAGTACGTC.

The gene calls are TRBV7-2 and TRBJ2-1; D unresolved. V lost 2 bases and J lost 2, with 7 bases in between. The CDR3 contains 14 residues. CDR1 SGHTA and CDR2 FQGNSA come from the germline V gene. CDR3 loop: CASSLLGAYNEQFF. In DNA, the CDR3 is TGTGCCAGCAGCTTATTAGGCGCCTACAATGAGCAGTTCTTC.

This clone has just one count. The V gene is TRBV6-1, the J gene TRBJ2-7; D is perhaps TRBD1 (6 bases). V lost 1 base to trimming and J lost 3 bases, with 10 bases between them. In germline, CDR1 is MNHNS, CDR2 SASEGT. This CDR3 comprises 14 residues. CDR3 region: CASSEDRRGYEQYF. The CDR3 region has the DNA TGTGCCAGCAGTGAAGACCGCAGGGGCTACGAGCAGTACTTC.